This section outlines one T cell receptor (beta chain) sequence together with its context. Antigen: not known. The V gene's germline CDR1 is MDHEN and CDR2 SYDVKM. The CDR3 contains 18 residues. The V end lost 6 bases, the J end lost 2 bases, and 22 bases lay between the germline ends. This record belongs to a study of shared clonotypes between healthy human individuals. Unsorted PBMC replicate PCRs drew on about 280 ng DNA, representing some 28,000 T cell genomes. Original methodology: ImmunoSEQ junction-only sequences lacked quality scores, so their filtering differed. Only in-frame clones appear in the TCRdb table, and some are missing; sequencing was by immunoSEQ multiplex PCR. From that table come the V and J calls and clone size; the DNA was used to work out D and trimming. This table holds fewer than 650,000 clones, 76% found once. Overall study results and limits: Sequencing depth was expected to affect clonotype sharing among donors. Collection of samples was limited to blood; tissue repertoires likely differ.

This sequence was found in a woman aged 35 to 49 in good health. Some clones in this sample may be carry-over from other donors' samples. The J gene is TRBJ1-4, the V gene TRBV28, with D perhaps matching TRBD1 (5 bases). Sequencing input: PBMCs. CDR3 loop: CASRPQGFIILTNEKLFF. Written as DNA, the CDR3 is TGTGCCAGCAGACCCCAGGGCTTCATCATCTTGACTAATGAAAAACTGTTTTTT.